The entry that follows covers one T cell receptor beta chain sequence. Its specificity is not known. This record comes from a study of T cell responses to AZD1222 COVID-19 vaccine. Notes on the study in general: Spike-specific TCR breadth rose after two AZD1222 doses, and depth rose as well. It should be noted that donors were predominantly white British and more often female, and clonal diversity was possibly underestimated.

V dropped 0 bases and J dropped 3 bases, with 8 bases sitting between them. This CDR3 has 14 amino acids. Germline lookup yields CDR1 SNHLY and CDR2 FYNNEI. The data were produced by immunoSEQ multiplex PCR, yet TCRdb's version contains in-frame clones alone and is incomplete. Of 120,000 to 150,000 clones listed, 86% were seen once; the top ten hold 5% to 6%. The chain has TRBV2 and TRBJ1-1; D ambiguous. The sequencing used peripheral blood, collected 28 days after the second AZD1222 dose. This receptor was obtained from an adult who received the AZD1222 COVID-19 vaccine. The CDR3 loop reads CASSEARLYTEAFF. In DNA form, the CDR3 reads TGTGCCAGCAGTGAAGCCCGTTTGTACACTGAAGCTTTCTTT.